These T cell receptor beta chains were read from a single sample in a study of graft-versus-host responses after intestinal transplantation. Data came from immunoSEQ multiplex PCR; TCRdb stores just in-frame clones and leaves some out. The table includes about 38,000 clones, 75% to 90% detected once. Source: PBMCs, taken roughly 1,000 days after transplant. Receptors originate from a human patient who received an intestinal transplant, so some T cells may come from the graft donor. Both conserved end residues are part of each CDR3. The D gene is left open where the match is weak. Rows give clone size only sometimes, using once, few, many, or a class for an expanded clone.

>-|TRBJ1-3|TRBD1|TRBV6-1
TGTGCCAGCGGACAGGGGCCCGACTCTGGAAACACCATATATTTT
CASGQGPDSGNTIYF
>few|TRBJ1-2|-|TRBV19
TGTGCCAGTAGTATGACAGTTTCTAACTATGGCTACACCTTC
CASSMTVSNYGYTF
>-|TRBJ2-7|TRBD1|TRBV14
TGTGCCAGCAGCCAAGAAGGGGGACAGAGCGTCTACGAGCAGTACTTC
CASSQEGGQSVYEQYF
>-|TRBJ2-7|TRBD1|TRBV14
TGTGCCAGCAGCCCATACACCGGGACAGGGGGCTACGAGCAGTACTTC
CASSPYTGTGGYEQYF
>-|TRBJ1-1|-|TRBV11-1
TGTGCCAGCAGCTTAGACCGCGGCACTGAAGCTTTCTTT
CASSLDRGTEAFF
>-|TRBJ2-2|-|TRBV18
TGTGCCAGCTCACCACAGTCGGGGAGGACCGGGGAGCTGTTTTTT
CASSPQSGRTGELFF
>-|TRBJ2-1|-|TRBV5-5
TGTGCCAGCAGCCCCAGGAGGGGGAGCTACAATGAGCAGTTCTTC
CASSPRRGSYNEQFF
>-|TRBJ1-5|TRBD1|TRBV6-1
TGTGCCAGCAGTGAATGGTGGGGACAGGGAGGCCAGCCCCAGCATTTT
CASSEWWGQGGQPQHF
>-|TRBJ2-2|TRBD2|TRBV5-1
TGCGCCAGCAGCTTGGCTAGCGGGAACACCGGGGAGCTGTTTTTT
CASSLASGNTGELFF
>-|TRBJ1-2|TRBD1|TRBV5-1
TGCGCCAGCAGCCAAAACGGACAGGGGGCACGGTATGGCTACACCTTC
CASSQNGQGARYGYTF
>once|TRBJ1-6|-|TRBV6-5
TGTGCCAGCAGGCCCTCCGGGGGTAATTCACCCCTCCACTTT
CASRPSGGNSPLHF
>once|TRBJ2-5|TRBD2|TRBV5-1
TGCGCCAGCGAAGCGGGGGCCGGTTTTAGTACGACCCAGTACTTC
CASEAGAGFSTTQYF
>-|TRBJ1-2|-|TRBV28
TGTGCCAGCAGTTTTCATGGGGGCTACTATGGCTACACCTTC
CASSFHGGYYGYTF
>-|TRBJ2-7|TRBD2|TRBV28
TGTGCCAGCAGTTCAGGACTAGGGCCCTACGAGCAGTACTTC
CASSSGLGPYEQYF
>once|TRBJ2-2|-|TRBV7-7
TGTGCTAGCAGCTTAGGCCCATACACCGGGGAGCTGTTTTTT
CASSLGPYTGELFF
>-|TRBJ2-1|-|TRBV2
TGTGCCAGCAATCCGGGGCCGGGAGAGCAGTTCTTC
CASNPGPGEQFF
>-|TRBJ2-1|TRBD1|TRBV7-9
TGTGCCAGCACCGAAACAGGGGTCAAGGGCTCGGAGCAGTTCTTC
CASTETGVKGSEQFF
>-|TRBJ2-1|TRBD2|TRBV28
TGTGCCAGCAGTTCCATGGGACTAGCGGACAATGAGCAGTTCTTC
CASSSMGLADNEQFF
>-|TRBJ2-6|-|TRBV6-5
TGTGCCAGCAGTTCCGGGACATCTGGGGCCAACGTCCTGACTTTC
CASSSGTSGANVLTF
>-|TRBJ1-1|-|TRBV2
TGTGCCAGCAGTGAAGCCTTAGGGGGGCAGGGTATAACTTTCTTT
CASSEALGGQGITFF
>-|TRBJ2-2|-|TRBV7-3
TGTGCCAGCAGCTTTGGATCGGGTACCGGGGAGCTGTTTTTT
CASSFGSGTGELFF
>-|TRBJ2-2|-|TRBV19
TGTGCCAGTAGTATGTTCCGGGAGACCGGGGAGCTGTTTTTT
CASSMFRETGELFF
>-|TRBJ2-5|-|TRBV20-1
TGCAGTGCTGTTACTGAAGAGACCCAGTACTTC
CSAVTEETQYF
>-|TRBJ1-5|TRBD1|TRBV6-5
TGTGCCAGCAGGCCACAGGGGGCTTCCCCTCAGCCCCAGCATTTT
CASRPQGASPQPQHF
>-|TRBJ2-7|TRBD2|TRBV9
TGTGCCAGCAGCGTGGACGACCGGGGGGGGCGGGACGAGCAGTACTTC
CASSVDDRGGRDEQYF
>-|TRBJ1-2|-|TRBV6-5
TGTGCCAGCAGTAGAAACGGGGGATTCGATGGCTACACCTTC
CASSRNGGFDGYTF
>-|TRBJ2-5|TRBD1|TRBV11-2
TGTGCCAGCAGCCGAACAGGGGGTAGGAGAGAGACCCAGTACTTC
CASSRTGGRRETQYF
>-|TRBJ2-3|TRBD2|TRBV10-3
TGTGCCATCAAAGGGGGACTAGCGGGATCCACAGATACGCAGTATTTT
CAIKGGLAGSTDTQYF
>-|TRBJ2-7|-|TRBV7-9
TGTGCCAGCACTCCAGGGCTGACCTACGAGCAGTACTTC
CASTPGLTYEQYF
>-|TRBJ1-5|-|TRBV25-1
TGTGCCAGCAGTGCAGGGGGCAATCAGCCCCAGCATTTT
CASSAGGNQPQHF
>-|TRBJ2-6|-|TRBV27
TGTGCCAGCAGTTTATCTGGGGCTACTGGGGCCAACGTCCTGACTTTC
CASSLSGATGANVLTF
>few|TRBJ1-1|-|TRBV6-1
TGTGCCAGCAGTGAACCCCTGAACACTGAAGCTTTCTTT
CASSEPLNTEAFF
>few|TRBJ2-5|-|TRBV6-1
TGTGCCAGCATTCACAGAAAGTTGAGCGAGACCCAGTACTTC
CASIHRKLSETQYF
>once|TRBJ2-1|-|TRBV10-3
TGTGCCATCCGGACCAGCGGAGGCTCCTACAATGAGCAGTTCTTC
CAIRTSGGSYNEQFF
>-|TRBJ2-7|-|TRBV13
TGTGCCAGCAGCTCCTCACGGGTGGGGCACGAGCAGTACTTC
CASSSSRVGHEQYF
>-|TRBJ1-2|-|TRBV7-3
TGTGCCAGCAGCTTGAGGGACGATGGATATGGCTACACCTTC
CASSLRDDGYGYTF
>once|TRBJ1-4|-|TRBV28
TGTGCCAGCACAGGGGTTGGTGAAAAACTGTTTTTT
CASTGVGEKLFF
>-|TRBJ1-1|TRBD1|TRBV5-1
TGCGCCAGCAGCGGGGGGACAGGGACGAACACTGAAGCTTTCTTT
CASSGGTGTNTEAFF